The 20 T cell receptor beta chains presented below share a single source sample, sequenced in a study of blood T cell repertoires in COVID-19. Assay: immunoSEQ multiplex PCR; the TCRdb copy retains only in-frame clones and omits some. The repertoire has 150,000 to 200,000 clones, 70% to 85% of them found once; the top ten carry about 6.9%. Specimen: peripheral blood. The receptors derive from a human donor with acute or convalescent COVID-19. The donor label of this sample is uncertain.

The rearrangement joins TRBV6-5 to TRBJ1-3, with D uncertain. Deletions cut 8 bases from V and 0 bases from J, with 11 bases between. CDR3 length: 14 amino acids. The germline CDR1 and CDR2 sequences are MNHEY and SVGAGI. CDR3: CASSSAVSGNTIYF. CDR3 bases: TGTGCCAGCTCCAGTGCAGTCTCTGGAAACACCATATATTTT.

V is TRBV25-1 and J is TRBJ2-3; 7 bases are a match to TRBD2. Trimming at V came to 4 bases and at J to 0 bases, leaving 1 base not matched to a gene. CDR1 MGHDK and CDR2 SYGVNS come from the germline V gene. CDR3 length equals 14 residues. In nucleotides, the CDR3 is TGTGCCAGCAGTGGTAGCGGGAGCACAGATACGCAGTATTTT. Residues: CASSGSGSTDTQYF.

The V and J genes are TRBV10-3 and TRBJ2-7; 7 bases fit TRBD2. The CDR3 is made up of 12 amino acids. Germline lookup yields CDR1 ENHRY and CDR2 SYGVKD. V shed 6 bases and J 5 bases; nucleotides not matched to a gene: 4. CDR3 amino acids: CAISVAGDEQYF. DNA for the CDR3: TGTGCCATCAGCGTTGCGGGAGACGAGCAGTACTTC.

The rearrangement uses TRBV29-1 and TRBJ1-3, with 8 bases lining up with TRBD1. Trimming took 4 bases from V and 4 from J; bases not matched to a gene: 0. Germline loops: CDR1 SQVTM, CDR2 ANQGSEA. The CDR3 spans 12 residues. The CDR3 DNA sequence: TGCAGCGTTGGACAGGGGGGAAACACCATATATTTT. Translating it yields CSVGQGGNTIYF.

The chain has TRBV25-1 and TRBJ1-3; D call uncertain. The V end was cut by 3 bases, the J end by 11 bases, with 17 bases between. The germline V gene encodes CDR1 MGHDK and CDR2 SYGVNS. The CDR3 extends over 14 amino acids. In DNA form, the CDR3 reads TGTGCCAGCAGTGATCCGAGGCGGCCCACATCCATATATTTT. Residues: CASSDPRRPTSIYF. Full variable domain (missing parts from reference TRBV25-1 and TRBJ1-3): EADIYQTPRYLVIGTGKKITLECSQTMGHDKMYWYQQDPGMELHLIHYSYGVNSTEKGDLSSESTVSRIRTEHFPLTLESARPSHTSQYLCASSDPRRPTSIYFGEGSWLTVV.

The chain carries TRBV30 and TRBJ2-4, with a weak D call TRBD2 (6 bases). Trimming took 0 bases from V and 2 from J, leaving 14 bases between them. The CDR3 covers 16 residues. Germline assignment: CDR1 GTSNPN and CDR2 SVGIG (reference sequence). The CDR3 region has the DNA TGTGCCTGGAGTGTACGAGGAGGGGAACCCAAAAACATTCAGTACTTC. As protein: CAWSVRGGEPKNIQYF.

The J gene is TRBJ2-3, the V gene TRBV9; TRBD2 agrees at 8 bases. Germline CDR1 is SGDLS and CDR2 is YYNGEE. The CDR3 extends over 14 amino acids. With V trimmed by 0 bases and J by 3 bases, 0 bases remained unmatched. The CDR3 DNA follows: TGTGCCAGCAGCGTAGGACTAGCGACAGATACGCAGTATTTT. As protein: CASSVGLATDTQYF.

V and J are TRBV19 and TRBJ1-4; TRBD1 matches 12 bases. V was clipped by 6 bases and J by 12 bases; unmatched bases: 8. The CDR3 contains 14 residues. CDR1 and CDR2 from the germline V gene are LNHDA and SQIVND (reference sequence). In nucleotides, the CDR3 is TGTGCCAGTAGACCGGGACAGGGGGCGACACAACTGTTTTTT. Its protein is CASRPGQGATQLFF.

The CDR3 DNA reads TGTGCCAGCAGCTTAACGCAGGGGTACGAGCAGTACTTC. It specifies CASSLTQGYEQYF. This chain uses TRBV7-3 with TRBJ2-7; possible D gene TRBD1, 6 bases. Germline CDR1 SGHTA, CDR2 FQGTGA. Trimming removed 0 bases at V and 4 bases at J, with 7 bases between. This CDR3 has 13 amino acids.

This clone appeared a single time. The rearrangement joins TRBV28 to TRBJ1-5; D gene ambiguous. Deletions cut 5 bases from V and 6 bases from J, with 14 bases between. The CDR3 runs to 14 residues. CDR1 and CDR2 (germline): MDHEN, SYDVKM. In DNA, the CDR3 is TGTGCCAGCAGTCCTCCGGGGAGCCTTCAGCCCCAGCATTTT. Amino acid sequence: CASSPPGSLQPQHF.

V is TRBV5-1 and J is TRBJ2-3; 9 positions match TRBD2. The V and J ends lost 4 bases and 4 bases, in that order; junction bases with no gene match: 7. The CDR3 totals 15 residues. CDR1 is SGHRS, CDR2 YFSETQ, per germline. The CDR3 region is CASSRLAGTADTQYF. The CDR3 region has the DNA TGCGCCAGCAGCCGCCTAGCGGGAACGGCAGATACGCAGTATTTT.

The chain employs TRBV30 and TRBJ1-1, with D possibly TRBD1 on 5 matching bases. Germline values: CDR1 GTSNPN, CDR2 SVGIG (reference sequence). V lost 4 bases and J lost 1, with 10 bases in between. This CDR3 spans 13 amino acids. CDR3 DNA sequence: TGTGCCTGGACCGTCGGGGGGAACACTGAAGCTTTCTTT. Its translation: CAWTVGGNTEAFF.

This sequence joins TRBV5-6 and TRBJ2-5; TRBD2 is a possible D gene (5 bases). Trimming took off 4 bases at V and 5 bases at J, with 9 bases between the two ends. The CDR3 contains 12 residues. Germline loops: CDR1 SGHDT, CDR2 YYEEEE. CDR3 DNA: TGTGCCAGCAGCCGTTCGGGGGAGACCCAGTACTTC. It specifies CASSRSGETQYF.

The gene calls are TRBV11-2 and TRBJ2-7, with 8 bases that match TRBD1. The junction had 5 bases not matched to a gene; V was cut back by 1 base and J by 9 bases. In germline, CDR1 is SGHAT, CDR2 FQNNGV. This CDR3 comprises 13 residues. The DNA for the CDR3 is TGTGCCAGCAGCTTAGGGACAGGGATCGGGCAGTACTTC. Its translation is CASSLGTGIGQYF.

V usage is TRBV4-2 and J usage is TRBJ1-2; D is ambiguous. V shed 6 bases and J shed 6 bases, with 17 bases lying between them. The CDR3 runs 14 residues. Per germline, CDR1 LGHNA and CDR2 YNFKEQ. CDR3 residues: CASRESLFDNGYTF. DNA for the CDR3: TGTGCCAGCAGAGAAAGTCTTTTTGACAATGGCTACACCTTC.

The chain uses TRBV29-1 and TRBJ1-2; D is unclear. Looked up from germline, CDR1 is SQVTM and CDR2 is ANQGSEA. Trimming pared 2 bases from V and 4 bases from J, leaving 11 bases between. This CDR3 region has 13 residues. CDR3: CSVEPPSPYGYTF. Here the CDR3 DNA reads TGCAGCGTTGAACCCCCGAGTCCCTATGGCTACACCTTC.

The CDR3 sequence is CASSGTGLETQYF. CDR3 coding DNA: TGTGCCAGCTCCGGGACAGGGCTAGAGACCCAGTACTTC. The chain couples TRBV19 to TRBJ2-5, with 9 bases aligning to TRBD1. The germline CDR1 and CDR2 sequences are LNHDA and SQIVND (reference sequence). This CDR3 region has 13 residues. V shed 9 bases, J shed 4 bases, and the junction held 6 bases outside the gene matches.

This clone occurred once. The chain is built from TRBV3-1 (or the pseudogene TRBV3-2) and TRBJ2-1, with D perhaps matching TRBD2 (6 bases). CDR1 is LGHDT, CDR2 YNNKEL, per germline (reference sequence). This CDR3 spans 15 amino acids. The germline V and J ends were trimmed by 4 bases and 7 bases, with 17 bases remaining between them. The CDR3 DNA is TGTGCCAGCAGCCTTGGGACTCCCCCGCGGAATGAGCAGTTCTTC. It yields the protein CASSLGTPPRNEQFF.

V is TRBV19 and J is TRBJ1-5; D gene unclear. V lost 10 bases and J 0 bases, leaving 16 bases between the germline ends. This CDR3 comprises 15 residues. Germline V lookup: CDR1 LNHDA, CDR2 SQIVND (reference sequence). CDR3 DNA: TGTGCCACCCAGCTAGACGGAAATAGCAATCAGCCCCAGCATTTT. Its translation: CATQLDGNSNQPQHF.

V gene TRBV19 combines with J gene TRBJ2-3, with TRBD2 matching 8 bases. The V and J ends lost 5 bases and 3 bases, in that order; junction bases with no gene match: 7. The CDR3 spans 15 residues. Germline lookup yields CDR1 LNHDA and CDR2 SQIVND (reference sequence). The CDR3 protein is CASSVSGSLTDTQYF. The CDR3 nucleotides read TGTGCCAGTAGTGTAAGCGGGAGCCTGACAGATACGCAGTATTTT.